This T cell receptor (beta chain) comes out of a study of blood T cells in healthy people across ages. Points from the study as a whole: Estimated diversity that came from one million T cells was considered an underestimate. TCR beta diversity, measured per million T cells, fell in a roughly linear way with age.

Together with a sample-barcoded 5' primer, a J-beta primer mix was included in a second PCR lasting about 7 to 12 cycles. TCRdb reprocessed the 5' RACE reads via MiXCR and lists one record per CDR3 protein. This table holds about 620,000 distinct CDR3 sequences, around 52% found once. As to this clonotype: As yet, its antigen is unknown.

The CDR3 totals 13 residues. CDR1 and CDR2 from the germline V gene are MNHEY and SMNVEV (reference sequence). This rearrangement joins TRBV27 to TRBJ2-7, with D possibly being TRBD2 (7 bases). Sample: blood. The receptor was isolated from a woman older than 75 in good health. The CDR3 nucleotides read TGTGCTGCGGGGGCGGGAGTCTCCTACGAGCAGTACTTC. This sequence encodes CAAGAGVSYEQYF.